A selection of T cell receptor beta chains follows, all from one sample in a study of T cells in Graves' hyperthyroidism and ophthalmopathy. Each CDR3 protein is one row after TCRdb ran MiXCR on the multiplex PCR reads. The repertoire holds about 610,000 distinct CDR3 sequences, with 15% to 20% as singletons. The sequenced sample consisted of blood. The receptors shown here come from a woman between 40 and 50 years old with Graves' ophthalmopathy. Both conserved end residues are part of each CDR3. Each record gives: clone size, V gene, D gene, J gene, CDR3 DNA, CDR3 protein. D genes are given only for firm matches. Size is stated for part of the rows, as once, few or many counts, or as a class when the clone is expanded.

>-|TRBV7-2|TRBD1|TRBJ2-3
TGTGCCAGCAGCTTGGTGGGACAGGGGCTAGATACGCAGTATTTT
CASSLVGQGLDTQYF
>-|TRBV29-1|-|TRBJ1-2
TGCAGCGTTTTAGAGGGCCTCTATGGCTACACCTTC
CSVLEGLYGYTF
>few|TRBV27|TRBD2|TRBJ2-3
TGTGCCAGCAGTTCCGCGGGGGACACAGATACGCAGTATTTT
CASSSAGDTDTQYF
>-|TRBV7-2|-|TRBJ1-5
TGTGCCAGCAGCTTAGTTGGGCAGCCCAATCAGCCCCAGCATTTT
CASSLVGQPNQPQHF
>many|TRBV10-3|-|TRBJ1-2
TGTGCCATCAGTGAGGCTGGTCCGGATGGCTACACCTTC
CAISEAGPDGYTF
>-|TRBV14|-|TRBJ2-1
TGTGCCAGCAGCCAAAGGGGGACCTGGCCAAATGAGCAGTTCTTC
CASSQRGTWPNEQFF
>-|TRBV12-3/TRBV12-4|TRBD2|TRBJ2-1
TGTGCCAGCAGTTTAGGACTAGCGGGAGGTAGTTATGAGCAGTTCTTC
CASSLGLAGGSYEQFF
>-|TRBV6-1|-|TRBJ2-3
TGTGCCAGCAGTTCCAAACTATTTTCTTCGCAGTATTTT
CASSSKLFSSQYF
>-|TRBV5-1|-|TRBJ2-7
TGCGCCAGCAGCTTGGTTGAGCAAACCGAGCAGTACTTC
CASSLVEQTEQYF
>once|TRBV19|-|TRBJ1-5
TGTGCCAGTAGTATAACGGGGAACTTCAATCAGCCCCAGCATTTT
CASSITGNFNQPQHF
>-|TRBV2|TRBD2|TRBJ2-2
TGTGCCAGCAGTGATACAGCGGGAGTAAACACCGGGGAGCTGTTTTTT
CASSDTAGVNTGELFF
>many|TRBV28|-|TRBJ2-2
TGTGCCAGCAGAAGACAGAACACCGGGGAGCTGTTTTTT
CASRRQNTGELFF
>few|TRBV3-1|-|TRBJ2-4
TGTGCCAGCAGCCATGCGGGGGCGCTAGCCAAAAACATTCAGTACTTC
CASSHAGALAKNIQYF
>few|TRBV12-3/TRBV12-4|-|TRBJ2-2
TGTGCCAGCACCTCGCGAAGTGACCAGACCGGGGAGCTGTTTTTT
CASTSRSDQTGELFF
>many|TRBV2|-|TRBJ2-1
TGTGCCAGCAGAGAGAGCAATGAGCAGTTCTTC
CASRESNEQFF
>-|TRBV29-1|-|TRBJ2-4
TGCAGCGGACCTGCCAGGGGTGCCAAAAACATTCAGTACTTC
CSGPARGAKNIQYF
>many|TRBV24-1|TRBD1|TRBJ2-7
TGTGCCACCAGTGACTCTACAGGGGATGCCTACGAGCAGTACTTC
CATSDSTGDAYEQYF
>-|TRBV12-3/TRBV12-4|TRBD2|TRBJ2-7
TGTGCCAGCAGTCCGACTAGCGGGAGTTCATCCTACGAGCAGTACTTC
CASSPTSGSSSYEQYF
>few|TRBV2|TRBD2|TRBJ2-3
TGTGCCAGCATACGATTAACGGGAGGGCCGACAGATACGCAGTATTTT
CASIRLTGGPTDTQYF
>many|TRBV20-1|-|TRBJ2-1
TGCAGTGCTAGTAAGGGTGGCGATGAGCAGTTCTTC
CSASKGGDEQFF
>many|TRBV18|TRBD1|TRBJ1-5
TGTGCCAGCTCAGACGGACAGGATCAAGCTCAGCCCCAGCATTTT
CASSDGQDQAQPQHF
>few|TRBV27|-|TRBJ2-3
TGTGCCACCGGGTGGGATACGCAGTATTTT
CATGWDTQYF
>many|TRBV15|-|TRBJ2-1
TGTGCCACCAGCAGTCTACAGATGAGCCAAAAGCGGGTGGGGCAGTTCTTC
CATSSLQMSQKRVGQFF
>-|TRBV5-1|-|TRBJ2-3
TGCGCCAGCACTAGTCGCGGGGACATAGATACGCAGTATTTT
CASTSRGDIDTQYF